Following are 28 T cell receptor beta chains from one sample sequenced in a study of shared clonotypes between healthy human individuals. Naive CD8 cells, CD45RO-negative and positively selected for CCR7, excluded terminally differentiated effector memory CD45RA+ cells. Only in-frame clones appear in the TCRdb table, and some are missing; sequencing was by immunoSEQ multiplex PCR. The table includes around 2.1 million clones, 85% to 95% detected once. The sequenced sample was naive CD8+ T cells from PBMCs. All receptors derive from a man aged 18 to 30 in good health. Some clones in this sample may be carry-over from other donors' samples.

This clone was observed a single time. V gene TRBV9 combines with J gene TRBJ1-4; D gene unclear. The germline CDR1 and CDR2 sequences are SGDLS and YYNGEE. V dropped 0 bases and J dropped 4 bases, with 7 bases sitting between them. The CDR3 runs to 14 residues. The CDR3 coding sequence is TGTGCCAGCAGCGTAGGACTCAGTAATGAAAAACTGTTTTTT. Its protein product is CASSVGLSNEKLFF.

V gene TRBV7-9 combines with J gene TRBJ2-7; tentatively, D is TRBD1 or TRBD2 (5 bases each). V gave up 5 bases and J gave up 2 bases, with 19 bases separating them. CDR3 length: 16 residues. CDR1 SEHNR and CDR2 FQNEAQ come from the germline V gene (reference sequence). In DNA form, the CDR3 reads TGTGCCAGCAGCCCAGGACTCCAACGAGGGGCCTACGAGCAGTACTTC. Translation: CASSPGLQRGAYEQYF.

The CDR3 loop is CASSIIRTTGELFF. As DNA, the CDR3 is TGTGCCAGCAGCATAATCAGGACAACCGGGGAGCTGTTTTTT. The chain links TRBV27 to TRBJ2-2, with D possibly matching TRBD1 (5 bases). CDR3 length equals 14 residues. Trimming cost V 6 bases and J 5 bases, with 13 bases left between them. CDR1 and CDR2 (germline): MNHEY, SMNVEV (reference sequence).

V usage is TRBV27 and J usage is TRBJ2-7, with 9 bases matching TRBD2. Germline CDR1 is MNHEY and CDR2 is SMNVEV (reference sequence). Germline trimming cut 5 bases from V and 3 bases from J; bases unmatched to any gene: 5. This CDR3 spans 14 amino acids. CDR3 sequence: CASSPIAGVYEQYF. The CDR3 nucleotides are TGTGCCAGCAGTCCCATAGCGGGAGTCTACGAGCAGTACTTC.

This clone was observed a handful of times. The genes are TRBV7-9 and TRBJ1-2; possibly TRBD1 for D (5 bases). The V end lost 4 bases, the J end lost 5 bases, and 11 bases lay between the germline ends. CDR1 SEHNR and CDR2 FQNEAQ come from the germline V gene (reference sequence). CDR3 length: 13 amino acids. The CDR3 spells CASSWGEGYGYTF. Written as DNA, the CDR3 is TGTGCCAGCAGCTGGGGTGAGGGGTATGGCTACACCTTC. Full variable domain (remainder filled in from reference TRBV7-9 and TRBJ1-2): DTGVSQNPRHKITKRGQNVTFRCDPISEHNRLYWYRQTLGQGPEFLTYFQNEAQLEKSRLLSDRFSAERPKGSFSTLEIQRTEQGDSAMYLCASSWGEGYGYTFGSGTRLTVV.

The CDR3, as DNA: TGCGCCAGCAGCCAAGATCCCCGGACAGGGTCCTACGAGCAGTACTTC. Translated, it gives CASSQDPRTGSYEQYF. This chain links TRBV4-1 with TRBJ2-7; 8 nucleotides agree with TRBD1. V trimming: 0 bases; J trimming: 1 base; junction bases outside the gene matches: 5. Germline CDR1 MGHRA, CDR2 YSYEKL. The CDR3 has 16 residues.

The chain is built from TRBV5-5 and TRBJ2-1; tentatively, D is TRBD1 or TRBD2 (6 bases each). Germline CDR1 and CDR2: SGHKS and YYEKEE (reference sequence). The CDR3 consists of 18 residues. V lost 0 bases, J lost 8 bases, and 24 bases lay in between. The CDR3 spells CASSLDWGAPKSVDEQFF. The CDR3, as DNA: TGTGCCAGCAGCTTGGATTGGGGGGCCCCAAAATCGGTTGATGAGCAGTTCTTC.

V gene TRBV11-3 combines with J gene TRBJ1-3; D is unresolved. The germline V and J ends were trimmed by 1 base and 0 bases, with 10 bases remaining between them. Germline V lookup: CDR1 SGHNT, CDR2 YENEEA. The CDR3 spans 16 residues. The CDR3 nucleotides read TGTGCCAGCAGCTTAGGGGCTGCTTTCTCTGGAAACACCATATATTTT. Translated, it gives CASSLGAAFSGNTIYF.

The V gene is TRBV6-5, the J gene TRBJ1-4; D may be TRBD1 (5 bases). CDR3 length: 16 residues. CDR1 and CDR2 (germline): MNHEY, SVGAGI. Trimming cost V 0 bases and J 7 bases, with 15 bases left between them. CDR3 sequence reads: CASSYSSGEVGEKLFF. In DNA, the CDR3 is TGTGCCAGCAGTTACTCGTCGGGGGAGGTTGGTGAAAAACTGTTTTTT.

The CDR3: CASSLGLRNEQFF. CDR3 bases: TGTGCCAGCAGCTTGGGGCTTAGGAATGAGCAGTTCTTC. V gene TRBV5-4 combines with J gene TRBJ2-1; D gene unclear. Germline V gene data show CDR1 as SGHNT and CDR2 as YYREEE (reference sequence). This CDR3 has 13 amino acids. The germline V and J ends were trimmed by 0 bases and 7 bases, with 8 bases remaining between them.

The chain carries TRBV7-9 and TRBJ2-1, with 10 bases identical to TRBD2. The V gene end was trimmed by 10 bases and the J gene end by 9 bases; junction bases not matched to a gene: 6. Germline values: CDR1 SEHNR, CDR2 FQNEAQ (reference sequence). The CDR3 sequence is 12 residues long. The CDR3 loop reads CATPLAGVEQFF. DNA of the CDR3: TGTGCCACCCCCCTAGCGGGAGTTGAGCAGTTCTTC.

The rearrangement uses TRBV15 and TRBJ2-1; TRBD1 matches 7 bases. CDR1 is LNHNV, CDR2 YYDKDF, per germline (reference sequence). After removal of 5 bases from V and 7 bases from J, the junction contained 8 bases not matched to a gene. This CDR3 region has 14 residues. DNA of the CDR3: TGTGCCACCAGCGTTACAGGGGACGCGAATGAGCAGTTCTTC. Translating gives CATSVTGDANEQFF. The full variable domain, rest sourced from reference TRBV15 and TRBJ2-1, is DAMVIQNPRYQVTQFGKPVTLSCSQTLNHNVMYWYQQKSSQAPKLLFHYYDKDFNNEADTPDNFQSRRPNTSFCFLDIRSPGLGDTAMYLCATSVTGDANEQFFGPGTRLTVL.

The J gene is TRBJ2-1, the V gene TRBV28; the D gene is possibly TRBD2 (5 bases). V was shortened by 3 bases and J by 6 bases, with 12 bases between the two germline ends. The CDR3 totals 14 residues. Germline V gene lookup returns CDR1 MDHEN and CDR2 SYDVKM. CDR3 protein: CASSFPVAPNEQFF. The CDR3 DNA sequence: TGTGCCAGCAGTTTCCCGGTAGCGCCCAATGAGCAGTTCTTC.

The rearrangement joins TRBV29-1 to TRBJ2-3, with TRBD2 as a possible D gene (5 bases). The V end was cut by 7 bases, the J end by 2 bases, with 19 bases between. Looked up from germline, CDR1 is SQVTM and CDR2 is ANQGSEA. The CDR3 extends over 15 amino acids. The CDR3, as DNA: TGCAGCGCCGGAAAAATGGGCGGACTCACAGATACGCAGTATTTT. Protein sequence: CSAGKMGGLTDTQYF.

The chain recombines TRBV30 with TRBJ2-7; D is undetermined. The germline V and J ends were trimmed by 4 bases and 0 bases, with 10 bases remaining between them. From germline, CDR1 is GTSNPN and CDR2 SVGIG (reference sequence). The CDR3 totals 13 residues. The CDR3 DNA reads TGTGCCTGGACGGCAATGAGCTCCTACGAGCAGTACTTC. Protein sequence: CAWTAMSSYEQYF.

This chain uses TRBV7-9 with TRBJ1-2; 7 bases map to TRBD1. The V gene's germline CDR1 is SEHNR and CDR2 FQNEAQ (reference sequence). The junction had 11 bases not matched to a gene; V was cut back by 5 bases and J by 8 bases. This CDR3 spans 14 amino acids. CDR3 coding DNA: TGTGCCAGCAGCATACTATTACAGGGGCTGGGCTACACCTTC. This sequence encodes CASSILLQGLGYTF.

The chain joins TRBV15 to TRBJ1-4, with 7 positions matching TRBD1. The trim removed 8 bases at V and 0 bases at J, leaving 12 bases unmatched. The CDR3 consists of 17 residues. Per germline, CDR1 LNHNV and CDR2 YYDKDF (reference sequence). CDR3 sequence: CATGEGQTGATNEKLFF. Written as DNA, the CDR3 is TGTGCCACCGGTGAGGGACAGACCGGTGCAACTAATGAAAAACTGTTTTTT.

The chain has TRBV20-1 and TRBJ1-2; the D gene is possibly TRBD1 (6 bases). The V gene lost 6 bases and the J gene lost 7 bases, with 12 bases spanning the gap. Looked up from germline, CDR1 is DFQATT and CDR2 is SNEGSKA (reference sequence). This CDR3 has 11 residues. This chain's CDR3 is CSANQGPGYTF. CDR3 sequence (DNA): TGCAGTGCCAACCAGGGGCCTGGCTACACCTTC.

A remark on this clone: Other DNA sequences in the sample encode the same CDR3. The V and J genes are TRBV9 and TRBJ2-3; TRBD2 matches at 11 bases. This CDR3 has 15 residues. CDR1 and CDR2 (germline): SGDLS, YYNGEE. The V and J ends lost 2 bases and 6 bases, in that order; junction bases with no gene match: 5. This CDR3 is CASSVSGRVADTQYF. In DNA, the CDR3 is TGTGCCAGCAGCGTTAGCGGGAGGGTGGCGGATACGCAGTATTTT.

V usage is TRBV27 and J usage is TRBJ1-1, with 7 bases aligning to TRBD1. CDR3 length: 16 residues. The ends lost 6 bases at V and 2 bases at J; junction bases unmatched: 12. Germline CDR1 and CDR2: MNHEY and SMNVEV (reference sequence). Here the CDR3 DNA reads TGTGCCAGCAGCCCCTCAGGGGGGGTGGTTAACACTGAAGCTTTCTTT. Translation gives CASSPSGGVVNTEAFF.

The chain carries TRBV27 and TRBJ2-7; 7 positions match TRBD1. The CDR3 totals 14 residues. CDR1 and CDR2 (germline): MNHEY, SMNVEV (reference sequence). V gave up 5 bases and J gave up 2 bases; unmatched junction bases: 6. The CDR3, as DNA: TGTGCCAGCAGTCCTTTCACAGGGGCCTACGAGCAGTACTTC. It encodes CASSPFTGAYEQYF.

This clone was seen once. The same CDR3 is also encoded by other DNA sequences in this sample. The chain uses TRBV27 and TRBJ2-7; tentatively, D is TRBD1 (5 bases). This CDR3 spans 12 amino acids. V lost 3 bases, J lost 6 bases, and 9 bases lay in between. Germline V CDR1 and CDR2: MNHEY, SMNVEV (reference sequence). CDR3 protein: CASSFTRGEQYF. As DNA, the CDR3 is TGTGCCAGCAGTTTTACAAGGGGCGAGCAGTACTTC.

V is TRBV13 and J is TRBJ2-3; D is possibly TRBD2 (6 bases). The CDR3 length is 13 residues. CDR1 PRHDT and CDR2 FYEKMQ come from the germline V gene (reference sequence). V lost 4 bases and J lost 2, with 7 bases in between. In DNA, the CDR3 is TGTGCCAGCAGCTGGGACTCCACAGATACGCAGTATTTT. This codes for CASSWDSTDTQYF.

This chain connects TRBV7-2 to TRBJ2-1; TRBD1 agrees at 7 bases. V gave up 3 bases and J gave up 9 bases; unmatched junction bases: 2. Germline values: CDR1 SGHTA, CDR2 FQGNSA. The CDR3 contains 12 residues. The CDR3 is CASSFTGVEQFF. The CDR3 DNA sequence: TGTGCCAGCAGCTTTACAGGGGTTGAGCAGTTCTTC.

CDR3 loop: CASSTRTGGQPQHF. CDR3 bases: TGTGCCAGCAGTACAAGGACAGGGGGTCAGCCCCAGCATTTT. This chain links TRBV27 with TRBJ1-5, with 10 bases fitting TRBD1. Trimming cost V 5 bases and J 6 bases; bases outside gene matches: 4. There are 14 residues in the CDR3. Germline CDR1 reads MNHEY; CDR2 reads SMNVEV (reference sequence).

V is TRBV27 and J is TRBJ2-1, with D hard to call. Per germline, CDR1 MNHEY and CDR2 SMNVEV (reference sequence). The CDR3 loop spans 14 amino acids. The ends were cut back, 5 bases at V and 0 bases at J, with 8 bases in the middle. DNA of the CDR3: TGTGCCAGCAGTCCGACCGTCTCCTACAATGAGCAGTTCTTC. It is translated as CASSPTVSYNEQFF.

In its sample, this clone was seen once. The chain carries TRBV6-5 and TRBJ2-7; possible D gene TRBD2, 5 bases. V lost 2 bases, J lost 2 bases, and 16 bases lay in between. CDR3 size: 16 residues. Germline V CDR1 and CDR2: MNHEY, SVGAGI. The CDR3 DNA follows: TGTGCCAGCAGTTACCCGGTTGGAGGTGGGGCCTACGAGCAGTACTTC. As protein: CASSYPVGGGAYEQYF.

CDR3 in amino acids: CAISDPGTFETQYF. The DNA of the CDR3 is TGTGCCATCAGTGACCCGGGTACTTTTGAGACCCAGTACTTC. The rearrangement links TRBV10-3 to TRBJ2-5; no clear D gene. This CDR3 contains 14 residues. V lost 3 bases to trimming and J lost 5 bases, with 13 bases between them. Germline lookup yields CDR1 ENHRY and CDR2 SYGVKD.